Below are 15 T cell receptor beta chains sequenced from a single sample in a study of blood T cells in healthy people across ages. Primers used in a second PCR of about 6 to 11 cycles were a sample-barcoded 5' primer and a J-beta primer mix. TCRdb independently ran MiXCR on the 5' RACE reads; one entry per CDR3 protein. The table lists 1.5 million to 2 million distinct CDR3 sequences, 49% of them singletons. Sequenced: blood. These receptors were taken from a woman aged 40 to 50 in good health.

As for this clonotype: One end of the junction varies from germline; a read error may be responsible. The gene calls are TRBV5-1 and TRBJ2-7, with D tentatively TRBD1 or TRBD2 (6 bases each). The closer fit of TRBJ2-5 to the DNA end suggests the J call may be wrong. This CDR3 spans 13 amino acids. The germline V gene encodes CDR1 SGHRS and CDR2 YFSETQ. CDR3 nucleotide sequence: TGCGCCAGCGGCTTCGGGGGCGGGGAGACCCAGTACTTC. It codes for CASGFGGGETQYF.

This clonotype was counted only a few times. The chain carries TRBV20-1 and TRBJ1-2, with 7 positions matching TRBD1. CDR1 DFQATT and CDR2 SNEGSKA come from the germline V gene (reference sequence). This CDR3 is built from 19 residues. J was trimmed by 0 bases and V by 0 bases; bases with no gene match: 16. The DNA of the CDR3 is TGCAGTGCTAGAGATCCCCTCTTCCGGGACAGCAAAGCTAACTATGGCTACACCTTC. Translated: CSARDPLFRDSKANYGYTF.

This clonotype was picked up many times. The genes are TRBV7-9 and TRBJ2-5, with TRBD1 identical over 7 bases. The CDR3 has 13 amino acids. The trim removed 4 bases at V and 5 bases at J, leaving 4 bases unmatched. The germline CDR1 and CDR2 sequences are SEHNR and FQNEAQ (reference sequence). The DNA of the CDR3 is TGTGCCAGCAGCTCGACAGGGTGGGAGACCCAGTACTTC. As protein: CASSSTGWETQYF.

The CDR3 protein is CASSQEKGGSGGYNEQFF. The CDR3, as DNA: TGCGCCAGCAGCCAAGAAAAAGGGGGGAGCGGGGGCTACAATGAGCAGTTCTTC. The chain combines TRBV4-1 with TRBJ2-1; 8 bases are shared with TRBD2. The germline gives CDR1 MGHRA, CDR2 YSYEKL. CDR3 length equals 18 residues. Trimming cost V 0 bases and J 3 bases; bases outside gene matches: 10.

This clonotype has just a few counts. The CDR3 region is CSATLSGGLQETQYF. The CDR3 DNA reads TGCAGTGCTACTCTTAGCGGGGGCCTTCAAGAGACCCAGTACTTC. The chain combines TRBV20-1 with TRBJ2-5; the match to TRBD2 covers 9 bases. This CDR3 is built from 15 residues. V lost 4 bases and J lost 2; bases outside the gene matches: 8. Germline lookup yields CDR1 DFQATT and CDR2 SNEGSKA (reference sequence).

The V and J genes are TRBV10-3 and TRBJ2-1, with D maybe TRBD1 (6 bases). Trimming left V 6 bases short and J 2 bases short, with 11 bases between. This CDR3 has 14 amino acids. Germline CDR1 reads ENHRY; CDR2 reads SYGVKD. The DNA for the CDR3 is TGTGCCATCAGGAACCGGGACACCTACAATGAGCAGTTCTTC. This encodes CAIRNRDTYNEQFF.

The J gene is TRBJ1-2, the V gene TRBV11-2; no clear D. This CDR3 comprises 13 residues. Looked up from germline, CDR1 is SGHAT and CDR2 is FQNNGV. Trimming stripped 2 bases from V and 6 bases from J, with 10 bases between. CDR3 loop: CASSLFGQDGYTF. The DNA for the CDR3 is TGTGCCAGCAGCTTATTTGGTCAGGATGGCTACACCTTC.

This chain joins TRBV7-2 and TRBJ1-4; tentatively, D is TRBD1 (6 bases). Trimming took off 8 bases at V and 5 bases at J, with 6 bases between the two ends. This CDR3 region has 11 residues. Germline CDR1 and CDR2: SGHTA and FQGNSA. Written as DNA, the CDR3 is TGTGCCAGCGGACAGAATGAAAAACTGTTTTTT. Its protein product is CASGQNEKLFF.

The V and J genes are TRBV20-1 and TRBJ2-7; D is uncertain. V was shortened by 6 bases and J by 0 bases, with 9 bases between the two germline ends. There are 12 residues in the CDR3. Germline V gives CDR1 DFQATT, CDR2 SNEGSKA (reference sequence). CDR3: CSATRASYEQYF. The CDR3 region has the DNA TGCAGTGCAACCCGGGCCTCCTACGAGCAGTACTTC.

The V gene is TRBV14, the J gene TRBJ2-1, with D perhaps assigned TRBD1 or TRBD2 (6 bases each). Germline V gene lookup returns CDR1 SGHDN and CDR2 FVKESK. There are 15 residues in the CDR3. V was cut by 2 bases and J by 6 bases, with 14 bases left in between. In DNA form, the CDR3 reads TGTGCCAGCAGCCAAAGAACGGGGGCCACCAATGAGCAGTTCTTC. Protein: CASSQRTGATNEQFF. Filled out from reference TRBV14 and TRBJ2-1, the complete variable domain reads EAGVTQFPSHSVIEKGQTVTLRCDPISGHDNLYWYRRVMGKEIKFLLHFVKESKQDESGMPNNRFLAERTGGTYSTLKVQPAELEDSGVYFCASSQRTGATNEQFFGPGTRLTVL.

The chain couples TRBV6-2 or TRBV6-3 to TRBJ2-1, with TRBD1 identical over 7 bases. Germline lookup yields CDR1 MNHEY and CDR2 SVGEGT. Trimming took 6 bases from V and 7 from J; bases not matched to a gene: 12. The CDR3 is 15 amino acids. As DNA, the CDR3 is TGTGCCAGCAGCCCGGGACAGTCGTTTCTTAATGAGCAGTTCTTC. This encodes CASSPGQSFLNEQFF.

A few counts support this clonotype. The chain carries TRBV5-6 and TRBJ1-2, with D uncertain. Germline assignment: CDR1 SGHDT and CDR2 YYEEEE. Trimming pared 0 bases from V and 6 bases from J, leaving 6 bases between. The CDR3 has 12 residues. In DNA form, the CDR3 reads TGTGCCAGCAGCTTGGCCGACGATGGCTACACCTTC. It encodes CASSLADDGYTF.

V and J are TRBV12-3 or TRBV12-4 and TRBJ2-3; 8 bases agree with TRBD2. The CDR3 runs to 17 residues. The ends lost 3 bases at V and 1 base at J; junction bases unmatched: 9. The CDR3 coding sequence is TGTGCCAGCAGTTTCGGGGGCGGGGGGAGAGGCACAGATACGCAGTATTTT. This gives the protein CASSFGGGGRGTDTQYF.

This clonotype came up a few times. CDR3 nucleotide sequence: TGCAGTGCTGCAGGACAGCCGGTTAGCAATCAGCCCCAGCATTTT. This gives the protein CSAAGQPVSNQPQHF. This sequence joins TRBV20-1 and TRBJ1-5; tentatively, D is TRBD1 (6 bases). Per the germline V gene, CDR1 is DFQATT and CDR2 is SNEGSKA (reference sequence). CDR3 length: 15 residues. V was trimmed by 5 bases and J by 0 bases, leaving 14 bases between them.

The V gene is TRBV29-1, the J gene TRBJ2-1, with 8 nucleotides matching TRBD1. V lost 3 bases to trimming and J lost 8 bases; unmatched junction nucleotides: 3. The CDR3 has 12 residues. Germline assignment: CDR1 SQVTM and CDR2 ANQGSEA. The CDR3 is CSVDNRGDEQFF. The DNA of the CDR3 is TGCAGCGTTGATAACAGGGGGGATGAGCAGTTCTTC.